A selection of T cell receptor beta chains follows, all from one sample in a study of T cells after posttransplantation cyclophosphamide. Produced via immunoSEQ multiplex PCR; TCRdb's table is partial and in-frame only. There are some 5,000 clones in the sample, none observed a single time. The specimen comprised PBMCs, sampled after allogeneic stem cell transplant with posttransplant cyclophosphamide. These receptors were obtained from a male patient aged 60 to 75 who received an allogeneic stem cell transplant from a related donor, was CMV-positive, and had no GVHD. Some T cells here may be from the graft donor. Both conserved end residues are part of each CDR3. D genes are given only for firm matches. Size is omitted from some rows. Given values are once, few, many or a class for expanded clones.

>NA|TRBV6-1|many|TRBJ1-3
CASSVLGDSSGNTIYF
TGTGCCAGCAGTGTCCTGGGGGACTCCTCTGGAAACACCATATATTTT
>NA|TRBV10-3|many|TRBJ1-6
CAILGPGNSPLHF
TGTGCCATCCTTGGTCCGGGTAATTCACCCCTCCACTTT
>NA|TRBV30|many|TRBJ1-5
CAWSPTTVGQPQHF
TGTGCCTGGAGTCCTACCACCGTCGGGCAGCCCCAGCATTTT
>NA|TRBV7-6|NA|TRBJ2-7
CASSPSVSRGEQYF
TGTGCCAGCAGCCCCTCAGTCTCCCGGGGGGAGCAGTACTTC
>TRBD1|TRBV4-1|NA|TRBJ2-2
CASSHLGTGHSGELFF
TGCGCCAGCAGCCATCTAGGGACAGGGCATAGCGGGGAGCTGTTTTTT
>TRBD1|TRBV19|many|TRBJ1-5
CASSQGQGNQPQHF
TGTGCCAGTAGCCAAGGACAGGGTAATCAGCCCCAGCATTTT
>TRBD1|TRBV5-6|few|TRBJ2-1
CASSFGLTGGEQFF
TGTGCCAGCAGCTTCGGACTGACAGGGGGCGAGCAGTTCTTC
>NA|TRBV5-1|many|TRBJ2-1
CASSPDRYNEQFF
TGCGCCAGCAGCCCCGACAGGTACAATGAGCAGTTCTTC
>NA|TRBV18|many|TRBJ1-2
CASSPTGQDYGYTF
TGTGCCAGCTCACCTACAGGGCAGGACTATGGCTACACCTTC
>NA|TRBV6-1|many|TRBJ1-1
CASRYGPAVEAFF
TGTGCCAGCAGGTATGGGCCCGCAGTTGAAGCTTTCTTT
>NA|TRBV12-2|many|TRBJ1-2
CASRARQAICGYTF
TGTGCAAGTCGGGCCCGACAGGCCATTTGTGGCTACACCTTC
>NA|TRBV11-2|many|TRBJ1-1
CASSLDRGLNTEAFF
TGTGCCAGCAGCTTGGACAGAGGACTGAACACTGAAGCTTTCTTT
>NA|TRBV30|medium-sized|TRBJ1-4
CAWSDRDFGRSTNEKLFF
TGTGCCTGGAGTGATCGGGATTTCGGGCGTTCAACTAATGAAAAACTGTTTTTT
>TRBD2|TRBV7-9|many|TRBJ2-1
CASSSGTSGGGGRQFF
TGTGCCAGCAGCTCCGGGACTAGCGGTGGCGGCGGTCGGCAGTTCTTC
>TRBD1|TRBV5-4|many|TRBJ2-3
CASSLEDRGTDTQYF
TGTGCCAGCAGCTTGGAGGACAGGGGAACAGATACGCAGTATTTT
>NA|TRBV11-2|many|TRBJ1-2
CASSFPLEGYTF
TGTGCCAGCAGCTTCCCCCTAGAGGGCTACACCTTC
>NA|TRBV10-2|many|TRBJ1-5
CASSESPYGDSNQPQHF
TGCGCCAGCAGTGAGTCGCCGTACGGAGATAGCAATCAGCCCCAGCATTTT
>NA|TRBV4-1|NA|TRBJ1-1
CASSQADLVGVGTEAFF
TGCGCCAGCAGCCAAGCCGATTTAGTAGGGGTAGGGACTGAAGCTTTCTTT
>NA|TRBV28|many|TRBJ1-4
CASSSWTSGSEKLFF
TGTGCCAGCAGTTCCTGGACTTCGGGGAGTGAAAAACTGTTTTTT
>TRBD2|TRBV9|NA|TRBJ2-1
CASSGLAGASSYNEQFF
TGTGCCAGCAGCGGACTAGCGGGGGCGAGCTCCTACAATGAGCAGTTCTTC
>TRBD1|TRBV28|many|TRBJ1-4
CASSADRATYQDEKLFF
TGTGCCAGCAGTGCGGACAGGGCGACATATCAAGATGAAAAACTGTTTTTT
>TRBD2|TRBV7-3|NA|TRBJ2-2
CASRLAGNTGELFF
TGTGCCAGCAGACTAGCGGGGAATACCGGGGAGCTGTTTTTT
>NA|TRBV19|NA|TRBJ2-1
CASSAPLTRDEQFF
TGTGCCAGTAGTGCGCCCTTGACGAGGGATGAGCAGTTCTTC
>TRBD1|TRBV7-9|NA|TRBJ2-6
CASSDTGVGSGANVLTF
TGTGCCAGCAGCGATACAGGGGTCGGCTCTGGGGCCAACGTCCTGACTTTC
>NA|TRBV7-8|few|TRBJ2-1
CASSLSYGRPPNEQFF
TGTGCCAGCAGCTTAAGTTATGGGCGCCCCCCCAATGAGCAGTTCTTC
>TRBD1|TRBV5-6|many|TRBJ1-2
CASSATDRALGYTF
TGTGCCAGCAGCGCTACGGACAGGGCACTAGGCTACACCTTC
>TRBD2|TRBV30|NA|TRBJ2-1
CAWSGLEGGLLIQFF
TGTGCCTGGAGTGGCTTGGAGGGAGGGCTCCTCATTCAGTTCTTC
>TRBD1|TRBV7-2|many|TRBJ2-3
CASKRGGTGGVNTQYF
TGTGCCAGCAAAAGAGGGGGGACAGGGGGGGTGAATACGCAGTATTTT
>NA|TRBV6-1|many|TRBJ1-1
CAGRPGDYRTEAFF
TGTGCCGGCAGACCGGGAGATTACCGCACTGAAGCTTTCTTT
>NA|TRBV5-1|many|TRBJ2-3
CASSLGSRVDPDTQYF
TGCGCCAGCAGCTTGGGATCGAGAGTCGATCCAGATACGCAGTATTTT
>TRBD1|TRBV5-1|many|TRBJ2-7
CASSSAGDSPYEQYF
TGCGCCAGCAGCTCCGCTGGGGACAGTCCTTACGAGCAGTACTTC
>NA|TRBV28|many|TRBJ1-5
CASSLLGQSSNQPQHF
TGTGCCAGCAGTTTACTCGGACAGAGTAGCAATCAGCCCCAGCATTTT
>NA|TRBV7-9|many|TRBJ1-2
CASSTRVGYTF
TGTGCCAGCTCCACCCGTGTCGGTTACACCTTC
>TRBD1|TRBV7-2|NA|TRBJ2-5
CASSLGEPGQGQETQYF
TGTGCCAGCAGCTTAGGGGAACCGGGACAGGGACAAGAGACCCAGTACTTC
>NA|TRBV2|many|TRBJ1-1
CASAGPWNTEAFF
TGTGCCAGCGCGGGACCCTGGAACACTGAAGCTTTCTTT
>NA|TRBV27|many|TRBJ2-7
CASSLSLVGGSYEQYF
TGTGCCAGCAGTTTATCATTGGTGGGGGGCTCCTACGAGCAGTACTTC
>NA|TRBV21-1|few|TRBJ2-3
CASSKGGLAGANTQYF
TGTGCCAGCAGCAAAGGCGGACTAGCGGGTGCGAATACGCAGTATTTT
>TRBD2|TRBV6-1|many|TRBJ2-4
CASGLAGDTKNIQYF
TGTGCCAGCGGACTAGCGGGGGACACCAAAAACATTCAGTACTTC
>NA|TRBV28|many|TRBJ1-5
CASSTPRGVHQPQHF
TGTGCCAGCAGCACCCCCCGGGGGGTTCATCAGCCCCAGCATTTT
>NA|TRBV11-2|few|TRBJ2-7
CASSLGTVPHELYF
TGTGCCAGCAGCTTAGGGACAGTTCCTCACGAGCTGTACTTC
>NA|TRBV4-1|few|TRBJ1-5
CASSQEVQFAGQPQHF
TGCGCCAGCAGCCAAGAGGTACAATTCGCGGGTCAGCCCCAGCATTTT
>TRBD2|TRBV6-6|medium-sized|TRBJ2-4
CASSSAGLQNIQYF
TGTGCCAGCAGTTCAGCGGGGCTGCAAAACATTCAGTACTTC
>TRBD1|TRBV28|few|TRBJ1-1
CASSSWTGLWGFTNTEAFF
TGTGCCAGCAGTTCCTGGACAGGGCTGTGGGGTTTCACGAACACTGAAGCTTTCTTT
>NA|TRBV7-8|NA|TRBJ2-3
CASSDRDSVFTDTQYF
TGTGCCAGCAGCGATCGGGACTCCGTCTTCACAGATACGCAGTATTTT
>TRBD2|TRBV4-1|few|TRBJ2-1
CASSPRRSGGADEQFF
TGCGCCAGCAGCCCTAGGAGGAGCGGGGGGGCCGATGAGCAGTTCTTC
>TRBD2|TRBV5-1|few|TRBJ2-5
CASSKGISLAGEETQYF
TGCGCCAGCAGTAAGGGGATCTCTCTAGCGGGGGAAGAGACCCAGTACTTC
>TRBD1|TRBV28|NA|TRBJ1-2
CASSHSRTGGTYGYTF
TGTGCCAGCAGTCACTCCCGGACAGGGGGGACCTATGGCTACACCTTC
>TRBD2|TRBV5-4|NA|TRBJ2-2
CASSLAGAGWELFF
TGTGCCAGCAGCTTGGCCGGAGCGGGGTGGGAGCTGTTTTTT
>NA|TRBV19|many|TRBJ2-2
CASRSSWGAGELFF
TGTGCCAGTAGATCCAGCTGGGGGGCCGGGGAGCTGTTTTTT
>NA|TRBV7-9|few|TRBJ1-3
CASSPGAGQGNTIYF
TGTGCCAGCAGCCCAGGAGCGGGACAAGGAAACACCATATATTTT
>TRBD1|TRBV19|medium-sized|TRBJ1-1
CASSPFDSNRGTEAFF
TGTGCCAGTAGCCCCTTCGATTCTAACAGGGGCACTGAAGCTTTCTTT
>TRBD2|TRBV11-3|many|TRBJ2-6
CAISLTSGGSGANVLTF
TGTGCCATCTCATTGACGTCGGGGGGTTCTGGGGCCAACGTCCTGACTTTC
>NA|TRBV15|medium-sized|TRBJ1-1
CATSWEKGTEAFF
TGTGCCACCAGCTGGGAAAAGGGGACTGAAGCTTTCTTT
>NA|TRBV10-2|many|TRBJ1-6
CASSLLTGGGYNSPLHF
TGCGCCAGCAGTCTTTTGACAGGCGGCGGGTATAATTCACCCCTCCACTTT
>TRBD1|TRBV7-9|medium-sized|TRBJ1-4
CASSPDREDEKLFF
TGTGCCAGCAGCCCGGACAGGGAAGATGAAAAACTGTTTTTT
>TRBD2|TRBV5-1|many|TRBJ2-3
CASSLQRGATDTQYF
TGCGCCAGCAGCTTGCAGCGGGGGGCCACAGATACGCAGTATTTT
>TRBD2|TRBV7-2|many|TRBJ2-2
CASSLAALLAGRNTGELFF
TGTGCCAGCAGCTTAGCGGCCCTCCTAGCGGGTCGGAACACCGGGGAGCTGTTTTTT